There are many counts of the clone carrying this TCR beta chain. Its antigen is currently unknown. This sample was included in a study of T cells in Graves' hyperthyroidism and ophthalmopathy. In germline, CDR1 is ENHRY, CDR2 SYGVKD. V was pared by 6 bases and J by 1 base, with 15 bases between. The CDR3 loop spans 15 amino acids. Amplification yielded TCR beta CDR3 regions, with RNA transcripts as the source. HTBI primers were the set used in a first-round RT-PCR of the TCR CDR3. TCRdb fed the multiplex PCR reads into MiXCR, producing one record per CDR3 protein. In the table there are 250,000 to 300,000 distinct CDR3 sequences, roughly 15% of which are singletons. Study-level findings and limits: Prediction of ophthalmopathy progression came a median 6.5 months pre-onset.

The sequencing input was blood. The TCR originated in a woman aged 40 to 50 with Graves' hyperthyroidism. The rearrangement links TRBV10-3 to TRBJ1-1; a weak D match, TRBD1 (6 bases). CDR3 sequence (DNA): TGTGCCATCAGGCTACACCGGGACAAGAACACTGAAGCTTTCTTT. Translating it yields CAIRLHRDKNTEAFF.